These T cell receptor beta chains were read from a single sample in a study of post-analysis software for immune sequencing data. TCRdb used MiXCR to reprocess the PCR reads, holding one entry per CDR3 protein. Here the sample spans about 540,000 distinct CDR3 sequences, around 36% being singletons. The sample consisted of blood. These receptors were obtained from a girl aged 2-17 years with multiple sclerosis. Both conserved end residues are part of each CDR3. The D gene is left open where the match is weak.

V: TRBV27
J: TRBJ2-1
D: -
CDR3: CASSLLGGAGYNEQFF

V: TRBV27
J: TRBJ2-7
D: TRBD1
CDR3: CATGQTPYEQYF

V: TRBV5-5
J: TRBJ1-2
D: TRBD1
CDR3: CASSSTGTRYTF

V: TRBV29-1
J: TRBJ2-3
D: TRBD1
CDR3: CSLSLLGTATRTDTQYF

V: TRBV25-1
J: TRBJ2-1
D: -
CDR3: CASSSVGAAGEQFF

V: TRBV5-1
J: TRBJ2-1
D: TRBD1
CDR3: CASSLEGQINDNEQFF

V: TRBV10-3
J: TRBJ2-5
D: -
CDR3: CAISLGGGPETQYF

V: TRBV29-1
J: TRBJ2-5
D: -
CDR3: CSVERGTDYGQTQYF

V: TRBV7-6
J: TRBJ2-3
D: TRBD1
CDR3: CASSSPQGALSTGTQYF

V: TRBV29-1
J: TRBJ2-3
D: -
CDR3: CSVGGEADTQYF

V: TRBV20-1
J: TRBJ2-5
D: TRBD2
CDR3: CSASLAGVRETQYF

V: TRBV5-4
J: TRBJ2-1
D: -
CDR3: CASSLGPLTVGIYNEQFF

V: TRBV4-1
J: TRBJ2-2
D: TRBD1
CDR3: CASSQDPDRANTGELFF

V: TRBV19
J: TRBJ2-7
D: -
CDR3: CASSIPGRIYEQYF

V: TRBV5-1
J: TRBJ2-7
D: -
CDR3: CASSLELQGSYEQYF

V: TRBV20-1
J: TRBJ2-3
D: -
CDR3: CSGTDDRTDTQYF

V: TRBV7-6
J: TRBJ2-7
D: -
CDR3: CASSLDFDEQYF

V: TRBV5-1
J: TRBJ2-3
D: TRBD2
CDR3: CASSSDISGGLSTDTQYF

V: TRBV6-5
J: TRBJ1-5
D: -
CDR3: CASSRGLGPQHF

V: TRBV7-2
J: TRBJ2-1
D: TRBD1
CDR3: CASSFTGGGIDEQFF

V: TRBV7-3
J: TRBJ2-3
D: -
CDR3: CASSLGGLSTDTRYF

V: TRBV11-2
J: TRBJ2-1
D: -
CDR3: CASSLGNNEQFF